The 12 T cell receptor beta chains below all came from one sample that was sequenced in a study of Graves' ophthalmopathy and Graves' hyperthyroidism (dated by TCRdb to 2017 to 2018). The sample was run on an Illumina HiSeq 2000. TCR beta CDR3 regions were amplified from RNA transcripts for repertoire sequencing. The first round of RT-PCR was done with HTBI primers and the Qiagen OneStep RT-PCR kit, and was followed by a second round of multiplex PCR, then size selection and purification. The public reads were quality trimmed at Q25 with fastp and then assembled into clones with MiXCR by TCRdb, keeping productive beta chains. For every CDR3 protein sequence, its rows merge into one entry that carries the most common genes and DNA. In this sample the table shows about 400,000 distinct CDR3 sequences, roughly 18% of which occur a single time. The ten largest clones capture about 1.6% of the sample.

The sequencing input was peripheral blood. Every receptor here comes from a woman between 18 and 30 years old with Graves' ophthalmopathy. Donor details come from another sample of the same person, matched by shared clones.

The V call is TRBV6-2 or TRBV6-3, the J call TRBJ1-3; weak D call: TRBD1 (6 bases). V dropped 0 bases and J dropped 1 base, with 19 bases sitting between them. The CDR3 totals 19 residues. Germline CDR1 is MNHEY and CDR2 is SVGEGT. The CDR3 is CASSYSPEQGVISGNTIYF. In DNA form, the CDR3 reads TGTGCCAGCAGTTACTCGCCCGAACAGGGTGTTATTTCTGGAAACACCATATATTTT.

This clonotype came up many times. The V call is TRBV6-2 or TRBV6-3, the J call TRBJ1-1; a weak D match, TRBD1 (5 bases). Germline CDR1 is MNHEY and CDR2 is SVGEGT. V lost 8 bases, J lost 5 bases, and 15 bases lay in between. The CDR3 spans 13 residues. The DNA for the CDR3 is TGTGCCAGCTTACAGGCAGGGCGGACTGAAGCTTTCTTT. It yields the protein CASLQAGRTEAFF.

This clonotype was observed many times. V gene TRBV29-1 combines with J gene TRBJ1-2; D is unclear. This CDR3 contains 12 residues. V gave up 7 bases and J gave up 3 bases, with 12 bases separating them. Germline CDR1 is SQVTM and CDR2 is ANQGSEA. The CDR3 DNA reads as TGCAGCGCCTCCGGGCCCCACTATGGCTACACCTTC. It specifies CSASGPHYGYTF.

This clonotype was observed at least ten times. J is TRBJ1-5 and V is TRBV20-1, with 11 positions matching TRBD1. The CDR3 is made up of 17 amino acids. Trimming took 6 bases from V and 1 from J; bases not matched to a gene: 11. CDR1 is DFQATT and CDR2 is SNEGSKA in the germline V gene (reference sequence). The CDR3 spells CSASRDRGSVSNQPQHF. The CDR3 bases are TGCAGTGCCTCTCGGGACAGGGGGTCGGTGAGCAATCAGCCCCAGCATTTT.

This clonotype was detected many times. The chain has TRBV6-2 or TRBV6-3 and TRBJ2-4; 9 positions agree with TRBD2. CDR1 and CDR2 from the germline V gene are MNHEY and SVGEGT. V gave up 10 bases and J gave up 5 bases; unmatched junction bases: 12. CDR3 length: 15 residues. CDR3 coding DNA: TGTGCCACCAAAATTCGAGCGGGGGGCGAAAACATTCAGTACTTC. This gives the protein CATKIRAGGENIQYF.

The table lists this clonotype with many counts. The chain combines TRBV6-2 or TRBV6-3 with TRBJ2-1; 12 nucleotides match TRBD2. CDR1 is MNHEY and CDR2 is SVGEGT in the germline V gene. The CDR3 is 15 residues long. V shed 7 bases and J 7 bases; nucleotides not matched to a gene: 8. CDR3 DNA sequence: TGTGCCAGCACCCCGACTAGCGGGGGTCCTAATGAGCAGTTCTTC. As protein: CASTPTSGGPNEQFF.

This clonotype was observed many times. This chain uses TRBV6-1 with TRBJ1-6, with D tentatively TRBD1 (6 bases). The length of the CDR3 is 14 residues. V lost 8 bases and J 7 bases, leaving 15 bases between the germline ends. CDR1 MNHNS and CDR2 SASEGT come from the germline V gene. CDR3 sequence reads: CASGNRAWNSPLHF. CDR3 DNA sequence: TGTGCCAGCGGAAACAGGGCGTGGAATTCACCCCTCCACTTT.

This clonotype was counted between two and nine times. The gene calls are TRBV5-6 and TRBJ1-1, with 9 nucleotides matching TRBD1. This CDR3 spans 15 amino acids. Germline values: CDR1 SGHDT, CDR2 YYEEEE. Trimming cost V 2 bases and J 6 bases; bases outside gene matches: 8. The CDR3 is CASSLYRGRGAEAFF. The CDR3 DNA follows: TGTGCCAGCAGCTTATACAGGGGGCGAGGGGCTGAAGCTTTCTTT.

This clonotype has just a few counts. The chain employs TRBV6-1 and TRBJ2-4; TRBD2 aligns across 8 bases. This CDR3 spans 16 amino acids. V lost 3 bases, J lost 8 bases, and 12 bases stayed unmatched. Germline loops: CDR1 MNHNS, CDR2 SASEGT. The CDR3 region has the DNA TGTGCCAGCAGTGAGTTTGGTGCGGGAGGTTGGGACATTCAGTACTTC. It specifies CASSEFGAGGWDIQYF.

This clonotype was picked up many times. The chain combines TRBV20-1 with TRBJ1-1; D is unclear. Germline V gene data show CDR1 as DFQATT and CDR2 as SNEGSKA (reference sequence). Deletions cut 3 bases from V and 0 bases from J, with 5 bases between. This CDR3 spans 12 amino acids. CDR3 loop: CSARSVNTEAFF. CDR3 sequence (DNA): TGCAGTGCTAGGAGCGTGAACACTGAAGCTTTCTTT.

This clonotype came up many times. V usage is TRBV7-2 and J usage is TRBJ1-6, with D unresolved. Looked up from germline, CDR1 is SGHTA and CDR2 is FQGNSA. This CDR3 spans 17 amino acids. The V and J ends lost 1 base and 0 bases respectively, with 10 bases between them. The CDR3 nucleotides are TGTGCCAGCAGCTTAGTTGGGGTTAGCTCCTATAATTCACCCCTCCACTTT. It specifies CASSLVGVSSYNSPLHF. Drawing the rest from reference TRBV7-2 and TRBJ1-6, the complete variable domain is GAGVSQSPSNKVTEKGKDVELRCDPISGHTALYWYRQSLGQGLEFLIYFQGNSAPDKSGLPSDRFSAERTGGSVSTLTIQRTQQEDSAVYLCASSLVGVSSYNSPLHFGNGTRLTVT.

V and J are TRBV5-6 and TRBJ1-5; a possible D gene is TRBD1 (5 bases). The germline V and J ends were trimmed by 0 bases and 5 bases, with 12 bases remaining between them. The CDR3 is made up of 15 amino acids. CDR1 is SGHDT and CDR2 is YYEEEE in the germline V gene. This CDR3 reads CASSLVGRSDQPQHF. Here the CDR3 DNA reads TGTGCCAGCAGCTTGGTGGGACGGTCTGATCAGCCCCAGCATTTT.